This T cell receptor (beta chain) appears in the sequencing data of a study of post-analysis software for immune sequencing data. Study observations and caveats: Normalized Chao1 diversity in multiple sclerosis patients fell significantly below that of controls. Controls showed lower frequencies than patients for four to six TRBV segments, and TRBV5-6, TRBV5-1 and TRBV20-1 were among these.

This clonotype showed up just a few times. Its antigen is not identified. The CDR3 has 16 amino acids. V dropped 3 bases and J dropped 0 bases, with 15 bases sitting between them. Germline CDR1 reads DFQATT; CDR2 reads SNEGSKA (reference sequence). Libraries were made from TCR beta cDNA, and they carried unique molecular identifiers. TCRdb re-derived calls from the PCR reads in MiXCR, one entry per CDR3 protein. The table shows 400,000 to 500,000 distinct CDR3 sequences, with 39% occurring only once. This sequence originates from a girl aged 2 to 9 with multiple sclerosis. The V gene is TRBV20-1, the J gene TRBJ2-1; D is unclear. The sample taken for sequencing was blood. CDR3 region: CSARFRARSSYNEQFF. The CDR3 DNA follows: TGCAGTGCTAGGTTCCGTGCGCGGAGCTCCTACAATGAGCAGTTCTTC.